The rows below give T cell receptor beta chains drawn from one sample of a study of blood T cell repertoires in COVID-19. Assay used: immunoSEQ multiplex PCR; TCRdb lists only in-frame clones, some missing. This table holds under 150,000 clones, roughly 79% found once. The sequencing input was peripheral blood. The receptors stem from a man aged 65 to 79 with active or convalescent COVID-19. The CDR3 runs from the conserved cysteine through the conserved F or W. The D gene is left open where the match is weak. Only some rows state a clone size, as once, few, many or a class for expanded clones.

TRBV27	-	TRBJ2-5	-	13	CASSSPDRETQYF	TGTGCCAGCAGTTCCCCCGATCGGGAGACCCAGTACTTC
TRBV30	-	TRBJ2-7	TRBD1	14	CAWRGQGNVYEQYF	TGTGCCTGGAGGGGACAGGGGAATGTCTACGAGCAGTACTTC
TRBV2	-	TRBJ1-2	-	15	CASSGAAGLEGGYTF	TGTGCCAGCAGTGGGGCCGCAGGGTTGGAGGGGGGCTACACCTTC
TRBV4-3	-	TRBJ1-6	TRBD1	14	CASSPDTGDSPLHF	TGCGCCAGCAGCCCTGATACAGGGGATTCACCCCTCCACTTT
TRBV5-4	-	TRBJ1-2	-	13	CASSGWGGYGYTF	TGTGCCAGCAGCGGGTGGGGCGGCTATGGCTACACCTTC
TRBV30	-	TRBJ1-3	TRBD1	14	CAWSKGASGNTIYF	TGTGCCTGGAGCAAGGGGGCCTCTGGAAACACCATATATTTT
TRBV20-1	-	TRBJ1-6	-	14	CSASETGQNSPLHF	TGCAGTGCTAGTGAAACAGGGCAAAATTCACCCCTCCACTTT
TRBV29-1	-	TRBJ2-7	TRBD1	12	CSVLTGIYEQYF	TGCAGCGTTTTGACAGGGATCTACGAGCAGTACTTC
TRBV7-6	-	TRBJ1-3	TRBD1	14	CASSLRGRGNTIYF	TGTGCCAGCAGCTTAAGGGGGCGAGGAAACACCATATATTTT
TRBV5-5	-	TRBJ2-7	-	14	CASSLRAEVSEQYF	TGTGCCAGCAGCTTACGGGCGGAGGTCTCCGAGCAGTACTTC
TRBV18	-	TRBJ1-1	TRBD1	17	CASSPPSVTGVNTEAFF	TGTGCCAGCTCACCACCTAGTGTCACAGGGGTGAACACTGAAGCTTTCTTT
TRBV4-3	-	TRBJ2-1	TRBD1	14	CASSQVTGRNEQFF	TGCGCCAGCAGCCAAGTGACAGGGCGGAATGAGCAGTTCTTC
TRBV7-2	-	TRBJ2-5	TRBD2	16	CASSLAASGGQETQYF	TGTGCCAGCAGCTTAGCCGCTAGCGGGGGACAAGAGACCCAGTACTTC
TRBV11-3	few	TRBJ2-7	TRBD2	15	CASSILAGANYEQYF	TGTGCCAGCAGCATCCTAGCGGGAGCAAACTACGAGCAGTACTTC
TRBV7-2	few	TRBJ1-2	TRBD1	16	CASSLGGATGTGGYTF	TGTGCCAGCAGCTTGGGCGGCGCGACAGGGACCGGCGGCTACACCTTC
TRBV5-1	-	TRBJ1-2	TRBD1	16	CASSLKGSGTGHGYTF	TGCGCCAGCAGCTTGAAGGGTTCCGGGACAGGGCATGGCTACACCTTC
TRBV19	-	TRBJ2-3	-	13	CASRLGGTDTQYF	TGTGCCAGTAGATTGGGCGGCACAGATACGCAGTATTTT
TRBV5-7	-	TRBJ2-4	TRBD1	16	CASSWGQGLAKNIQYF	TGTGCCAGCAGCTGGGGACAGGGGCTAGCCAAAAACATTCAGTACTTC
TRBV7-8	few	TRBJ2-1	TRBD2	15	CASSLLGLAHNEQFF	TGTGCCAGCAGCTTACTGGGACTAGCCCACAATGAGCAGTTCTTC
TRBV5-1	-	TRBJ1-4	TRBD1	18	CASSSAGTGEETNEKLFF	TGCGCCAGCAGCTCGGCCGGGACAGGGGAAGAAACTAATGAAAAACTGTTTTTT
TRBV2	-	TRBJ1-5	TRBD1	15	CASSGQGRGFQPQHF	TGTGCCAGCAGTGGACAGGGGCGCGGGTTTCAGCCCCAGCATTTT
TRBV12-3/TRBV12-4	-	TRBJ1-5	-	13	CASSQPGDQPQHF	TGTGCCAGCAGCCAACCAGGGGATCAGCCCCAGCATTTT
TRBV2	-	TRBJ2-4	TRBD2	21	CASSELRTGLAGAGAKNIQYF	TGTGCCAGCAGTGAATTAAGGACGGGACTAGCGGGAGCGGGAGCCAAAAACATTCAGTACTTC
TRBV11-3	-	TRBJ1-2	TRBD1	13	CASSLLQGDGYTF	TGTGCCAGCAGCTTATTACAGGGGGATGGCTACACCTTC
TRBV19	-	TRBJ2-1	TRBD2	15	CASSTTSGPLSEQFF	TGTGCCAGTAGTACGACTAGCGGGCCTCTCAGTGAGCAGTTCTTC
TRBV6-5	few	TRBJ2-2	-	13	CASSLHRVGELFF	TGTGCCAGCAGTCTGCACAGGGTTGGGGAGCTGTTTTTT
TRBV18	-	TRBJ1-1	TRBD1	14	CASSPKTGVTEAFF	TGTGCCAGCTCACCTAAGACAGGGGTCACTGAAGCTTTCTTT
TRBV30	-	TRBJ1-1	-	14	CARRGVSGNTEAFF	TGTGCCCGGAGGGGTGTGTCGGGGAACACTGAAGCTTTCTTT
TRBV27	-	TRBJ2-1	TRBD2	14	CASSGTSLLTEQFF	TGTGCCAGCAGCGGGACTAGTTTACTCACTGAGCAGTTCTTC
TRBV7-2	few	TRBJ1-6	-	17	CASSFLTGFMVFSPLHF	TGTGCCAGCAGCTTTTTAACAGGGTTTATGGTTTTTTCACCCCTCCACTTT
TRBV3-1/TRBV3-2	-	TRBJ1-3	-	16	CASSQSGSTSGNTIYF	TGTGCCAGCAGCCAATCGGGAAGTACCTCTGGAAACACCATATATTTT
TRBV11-2	-	TRBJ2-6	TRBD1	19	CASSSIRTGAGSGANVLTF	TGTGCCAGCAGCTCCATCAGGACAGGGGCTGGCTCTGGGGCCAACGTCCTGACTTTC
TRBV7-9	-	TRBJ1-1	-	15	CASSPRGGAPTEAFF	TGTGCCAGCAGCCCACGAGGTGGGGCCCCCACTGAAGCTTTCTTT
TRBV5-6	-	TRBJ1-2	TRBD1	12	CASSLGDSPPTF	TGTGCCAGCAGCTTGGGGGACAGTCCCCCCACCTTC
TRBV6-1	-	TRBJ2-7	-	13	CASSETQGYEQYF	TGTGCCAGCAGTGAGACACAGGGCTACGAGCAGTACTTC
TRBV12-3/TRBV12-4	few	TRBJ2-7	TRBD1	13	CASSLEGANEQYF	TGTGCCAGCAGTTTAGAGGGGGCGAACGAGCAGTACTTC
TRBV5-1	-	TRBJ2-3	TRBD2	16	CASSSLAGVDTDTQYF	TGCGCCAGCAGCTCTCTAGCGGGAGTTGACACAGATACGCAGTATTTT
TRBV19	-	TRBJ2-7	TRBD2	14	CASSIGGSSYEQYF	TGTGCCAGTAGTATCGGGGGGAGCTCCTACGAGCAGTACTTC
TRBV18	-	TRBJ1-2	TRBD1	13	CASSPGQGDGYTF	TGTGCCAGCTCACCGGGACAGGGGGATGGCTACACCTTC
TRBV6-5	-	TRBJ1-3	-	15	CASSYSSGSGNTIYF	TGTGCCAGCAGTTACTCGAGTGGCTCTGGAAACACCATATATTTT
TRBV5-1	-	TRBJ1-6	-	16	CASSGGTGGYNSPLHF	TGCGCCAGCAGCGGCGGGACTGGGGGGTATAATTCACCCCTCCACTTT
TRBV7-2	-	TRBJ2-3	-	14	CASNRQASTDTQYF	TGTGCCAGCAACAGACAGGCGAGCACAGATACGCAGTATTTT
TRBV9	-	TRBJ2-1	TRBD2	16	CASSVRTSGAYNEQFF	TGTGCCAGCAGCGTACGGACTAGCGGGGCCTACAATGAGCAGTTCTTC
TRBV6-5	-	TRBJ1-1	-	14	CASSYRVSRGEAFF	TGTGCCAGCAGTTATCGGGTCAGTAGGGGTGAAGCTTTCTTT
TRBV6-5	once	TRBJ2-5	TRBD2	16	CASSSSSGRVQETQYF	TGTGCCAGCAGTTCCTCTAGCGGGAGAGTCCAAGAGACCCAGTACTTC
TRBV6-1	-	TRBJ2-1	-	18	CASSEGEVGSGYYNEQFF	TGTGCCAGCAGTGAAGGAGAGGTAGGCAGCGGGTACTACAATGAGCAGTTCTTC
TRBV18	-	TRBJ2-3	TRBD2	18	CASSPAGERTSGKNTQYF	TGTGCCAGCTCACCAGCAGGGGAAAGGACTAGCGGGAAGAATACGCAGTATTTT